What follows are 12 T cell receptor beta chains derived from one specimen sequenced in a study of control samples from healthy donors and cancer patients. Only in-frame clones appear in the TCRdb table, and some are missing; sequencing was by immunoSEQ multiplex PCR. The sample holds 100,000 to 150,000 clones, over 75% seen once. Sequenced input: blood. The receptors were sampled from a man in his forties in good health.

This clone was counted once. The chain recombines TRBV27 with TRBJ2-1; 14 bases are shared with TRBD2. The length of the CDR3 is 18 residues. The germline V gene has CDR1 MNHEY and CDR2 SMNVEV (reference sequence). V lost 6 bases to trimming and J lost 1 base; unmatched junction nucleotides: 8. The CDR3 bases are TGTGCCAGCAGGTCGGGACTAGCGGGGGCCTTATCCTACAATGAGCAGTTCTTC. Its translation is CASRSGLAGALSYNEQFF.

The chain employs TRBV6-5 and TRBJ2-7, with 9 nucleotides matching TRBD1. The CDR3 is 14 amino acids. Germline CDR1 MNHEY, CDR2 SVGAGI. V shed 6 bases and J 0 bases; nucleotides not matched to a gene: 3. The CDR3 coding sequence is TGTGCCAGCAGGACAGGGGGGATCTCCTACGAGCAGTACTTC. Its protein is CASRTGGISYEQYF.

The V and J genes are TRBV19 and TRBJ1-5; possibly TRBD1 for D (6 bases). With 4 bases removed from V and 4 bases from J, the gap between germline ends came to 11 bases. Germline V lookup: CDR1 LNHDA, CDR2 SQIVND (reference sequence). The CDR3 length is 14 residues. The CDR3 DNA follows: TGTGCCAGTAGTACCAGGGGTCCAAATCAGCCCCAGCATTTT. Protein: CASSTRGPNQPQHF. Looking up the rest from reference TRBV19 and TRBJ1-5 gives the full variable domain: DGGITQSPKYLFRKEGQNVTLSCEQNLNHDAMYWYRQDPGQGLRLIYYSQIVNDFQKGDIAEGYSVSREKKESFPLTVTSAQKNPTAFYLCASSTRGPNQPQHFGDGTRLSIL.

This clone appeared a few times. The V and J genes are TRBV27 and TRBJ2-7; 7 nucleotides align to TRBD2. The CDR3 covers 16 residues. V shed 3 bases, J shed 7 bases, and the junction held 15 bases outside the gene matches. From germline, CDR1 is MNHEY and CDR2 SMNVEV (reference sequence). The CDR3 sequence is CASSFSSGSGAGEQYF. The CDR3, as DNA: TGTGCCAGCAGTTTCTCCTCTGGTTCAGGAGCGGGAGAGCAGTACTTC.

The CDR3 sequence: CASSFSLQGGAYEQYF. CDR3 coding DNA: TGTGCCAGCAGCTTCAGTTTACAGGGGGGAGCCTACGAGCAGTACTTC. The V and J genes are TRBV7-8 and TRBJ2-7; 8 nucleotides match TRBD1. Germline CDR1 is SGHVS and CDR2 is FQNEAQ. CDR3 length: 16 residues. After removal of 3 bases from V and 2 bases from J, the junction contained 9 bases not matched to a gene.

The V gene is TRBV5-8, the J gene TRBJ1-3; D is unclear. The V gene's germline CDR1 is SGHTS and CDR2 YDEGEE. The V end was cut by 0 bases, the J end by 3 bases, with 7 bases between. This CDR3 region has 14 residues. CDR3 residues: CASSLDTGGNTIYF. CDR3 DNA sequence: TGTGCCAGCAGCTTGGACACGGGTGGAAACACCATATATTTT.

This chain joins TRBV12-3 or TRBV12-4 and TRBJ2-1; a possible D gene is TRBD2 (5 bases). The V and J ends lost 3 bases and 8 bases respectively, with 8 bases between them. This CDR3 spans 12 amino acids. CDR3 sequence reads: CASSFLGDEQFF. The CDR3 nucleotides read TGTGCCAGCAGTTTCCTGGGAGATGAGCAGTTCTTC.

V gene TRBV10-3 combines with J gene TRBJ2-1; 8 bases align to TRBD2. V was clipped by 3 bases and J by 8 bases; unmatched bases: 12. The CDR3 totals 16 residues. Germline V gives CDR1 ENHRY, CDR2 SYGVKD. The CDR3 sequence: CAISDLPTGGLYEQFF. The CDR3, as DNA: TGTGCCATCAGTGACCTCCCCACGGGGGGGTTATATGAGCAGTTCTTC.

The genes are TRBV4-1 and TRBJ1-2; D gene ambiguous. Trimming pared 0 bases from V and 8 bases from J, leaving 13 bases between. In germline, CDR1 is MGHRA, CDR2 YSYEKL. The CDR3 covers 14 residues. The CDR3 spells CASSQDPVTRGYTF. CDR3 nucleotides: TGCGCCAGCAGCCAAGACCCCGTAACTAGGGGCTACACCTTC.

The rearrangement links TRBV19 to TRBJ1-1; 7 positions match TRBD1. V dropped 7 bases and J dropped 1; count of bases not matched to a gene: 6. The CDR3 sequence is 14 residues long. From germline, CDR1 is LNHDA and CDR2 SQIVND (reference sequence). DNA for the CDR3: TGTGCCAGTACCAAGGGACAGCCGAACACTGAAGCTTTCTTT. Protein product: CASTKGQPNTEAFF.

This chain uses TRBV30 with TRBJ2-7; 13 nucleotides match TRBD2. The ends lost 3 bases at V and 9 bases at J; junction bases unmatched: 14. Germline-derived CDR1 and CDR2 are GTSNPN and SVGIG (reference sequence). The CDR3 length is 16 residues. The CDR3 spells CAWRETTSGGSKGQYF. The CDR3 nucleotides are TGTGCCTGGAGGGAAACGACTAGCGGGGGGTCCAAGGGGCAGTACTTC.

This rearrangement joins TRBV19 to TRBJ2-7; the match to TRBD1 covers 10 bases. J gave up 4 bases and V 3 bases, and 6 bases lay outside the gene matches. The germline gives CDR1 LNHDA, CDR2 SQIVND (reference sequence). This CDR3 spans 15 amino acids. The CDR3 DNA reads TGTGCCAGTAGTATCGGACAGGGGGGAACTTACGAGCAGTACTTC. Protein product: CASSIGQGGTYEQYF.